This T cell receptor beta chain was recovered during a study of blood T cell repertoires in COVID-19. The wider study: The analysed material was cDNA or gDNA that came from T cells, B-cell-depleted T cells, or PBMCs.

The ends were cut back, 1 base at V and 2 bases at J, with 17 bases in the middle. The germline gives CDR1 MGHRA, CDR2 YSYEKL. The length of the CDR3 is 17 residues. Study processing details: The assay estimated nucleated cells by amplifying reference gene primers. The method was immunoSEQ multiplex PCR; TCRdb's version includes in-frame clones alone and lacks a portion of them. Clonal size and the V and J genes are those of that table, whereas D and trimming came from the DNA. In the table there are 150,000 to 200,000 clones, around 86% of which are singletons. The chain employs TRBV4-1 and TRBJ1-2; unclear D gene. The material sequenced was peripheral blood. This TCR derives from a woman of 80 years or more in a cohort sampled during active or convalescent COVID-19. The CDR3 DNA reads as TGCGCCAGCAGCCAAGCCCTTGGTCTCAGGCCCAACTATGGCTACACCTTC. It yields the protein CASSQALGLRPNYGYTF.